Below are 27 T cell receptor beta chains sequenced from a single sample in a study of esophageal squamous cell carcinoma under preoperative chemotherapy. Time point here: after preoperative PTX-NDP chemotherapy. TCRdb re-called the PCR reads with MiXCR, one entry per CDR3 protein. This sample carries some 10,000 distinct CDR3 sequences, under 55% of them seen once, and the ten largest clones take 14%. The sample was gathered from a patient given preoperative chemotherapy. The receptors were gathered from a human donor with esophageal squamous cell carcinoma. The donor label of this sample is uncertain.

This clonotype was seen ten or more times. This chain links TRBV6-1 with TRBJ2-1; 9 bases fit TRBD1. CDR3 length: 16 residues. The V gene end was trimmed by 7 bases and the J gene end by 9 bases; junction bases not matched to a gene: 16. Looked up from germline, CDR1 is MNHNS and CDR2 is SASEGT. The CDR3 region has the DNA TGTGCCAGCACCACCTCCGTCGGGACAGGGAGTGGTGAGCAGTTCTTC. Protein: CASTTSVGTGSGEQFF.

This clonotype is medium-sized. The chain links TRBV6-1 to TRBJ2-5; TRBD1 might be the D (6 bases). The DNA end is a closer match to TRBJ2-7, so the J assignment may be wrong. Germline-derived CDR1 and CDR2 are MNHNS and SASEGT. The CDR3 has 13 residues. The CDR3 is CASRSGTRSEQYF. CDR3 bases: TGTGCCAGCAGGTCCGGGACACGCTCCGAGCAGTACTTC.

The rearrangement links TRBV6-1 to TRBJ2-1; tentative D call: TRBD1 (6 bases). In germline, CDR1 is MNHNS, CDR2 SASEGT. V was shortened by 5 bases and J by 10 bases, with 15 bases between the two germline ends. CDR3 length equals 13 residues. The CDR3 region is CASSPSQGLEQFF. The CDR3 nucleotides are TGTGCCAGCAGTCCCTCCCAGGGGTTAGAGCAGTTCTTC.

The chain couples TRBV6-1 to TRBJ2-1; D uncertain. Judging by the DNA end, TRBJ2-3 fits better; the J call may be wrong. The germline V gene has CDR1 MNHNS and CDR2 SASEGT. The CDR3 is 14 residues long. CDR3 sequence reads: CAGSGETDQETQYF. In DNA, the CDR3 is TGTGCGGGCAGTGGGGAAACTGACCAAGAGACGCAGTATTTT.

This CDR3 is CATFESGQGVHEQYF. In DNA form, the CDR3 reads TGTGCCACCTTCGAATCGGGACAGGGGGTCCACGAGCAGTACTTC. The chain carries TRBV10-3 and TRBJ2-3; 11 bases are a match to TRBD1. The J call may be mistaken, given a closer DNA end match to TRBJ2-7. CDR3 length: 15 amino acids. Germline lookup yields CDR1 ENHRY and CDR2 SYGVKD.

The chain is built from TRBV6-5 and TRBJ2-7, with D hard to call. Trimming pared 0 bases from V and 2 bases from J, leaving 11 bases between. CDR3 size: 15 residues. The germline CDR1 and CDR2 sequences are MNHEY and SVGAGI. The chain's CDR3 is CASSYSMGLPYEQYF. The CDR3 DNA reads as TGTGCCAGCAGTTACTCGATGGGTTTACCCTACGAGCAGTACTTC.

The chain couples TRBV5-1 to TRBJ2-1; tentative D call: TRBD2 (7 bases). TRBJ2-7 explains the end of the DNA better; the J call may be wrong. The germline V gene has CDR1 SGHRS and CDR2 YFSETQ. The CDR3 totals 16 residues. The CDR3, as DNA: TGCGCCAGCGGCGCCCCGGGGGCGGGAGCCACAAACACGCAGTACTTC. It encodes CASGAPGAGATNTQYF.

V and J are TRBV25-1 and TRBJ2-7, with D unresolved. This CDR3 has 15 amino acids. The germline V and J ends were trimmed by 4 bases and 0 bases, with 13 bases remaining between them. Germline lookup yields CDR1 MGHDK and CDR2 SYGVNS. The CDR3 here is CASSGYARSSYEQYF. The CDR3 DNA reads as TGTGCCAGCAGTGGCTACGCTAGGAGCTCCTACGAGCAGTACTTC.

The chain links TRBV27 to TRBJ2-1; perhaps TRBD2 as D (6 bases). The CDR3 sequence is 11 residues long. Germline lookup yields CDR1 MNHEY and CDR2 SMNVEV (reference sequence). Trimming removed 9 bases at V and 10 bases at J, with 13 bases between. CDR3 loop: CASATGGEQFF. CDR3 coding DNA: TGTGCCAGTGCGACCGGAGGGGAGCAGTTCTTC.

This clonotype is labeled medium-sized. The chain carries TRBV7-2 and TRBJ2-1; no firm D call. The CDR3 runs 15 residues. Trimming shortened V by 5 bases and J by 0 bases, and 11 bases separated the two germline ends. Per germline, CDR1 SGHTA and CDR2 FQGNSA. In DNA, the CDR3 is TGTGCCAGCAGCCTTAGCTGGAGCTCCTACAATGAGCAGTTCTTC. Its protein product is CASSLSWSSYNEQFF.

Concerning this clonotype: This CDR3 fails to terminate in the conserved phenylalanine or tryptophan, so it likely reflects a read error. The limits of the CDR3 on the DNA are not certain, so only TCRdb's listed CDR3 is given. V gene TRBV6-1 combines with J gene TRBJ2-1; TRBD1 is the table's D call and was not checked against the DNA. Germline CDR1 reads MNHNS; CDR2 reads SASEGT. The CDR3 is 13 residues long, ends included. CDR3: CASSEAETQYFGA.

The chain uses TRBV7-2 and TRBJ2-1; D remains ambiguous. The DNA end is a closer match to TRBJ2-5, so the J assignment may be wrong. The CDR3 spans 15 residues. Germline V gene lookup returns CDR1 SGHTA and CDR2 FQGNSA. The CDR3 bases are TGTGCCAGCAGCTTAGCTTCAGTCGGTGGGGAGACCCAGTACTTC. This codes for CASSLASVGGETQYF.

This clonotype appeared many times. V usage is TRBV6-1 and J usage is TRBJ2-5; TRBD2 matches at 16 bases. Germline CDR1 and CDR2: MNHNS and SASEGT. This CDR3 is 17 amino acids long. Germline trimming cut 3 bases from V and 2 bases from J; bases unmatched to any gene: 3. In nucleotides, the CDR3 is TGTGCCAGCAGTGAGGGACTAGCGGGAGGGGGGCAAGAGACCCAGTACTTC. Translated, it gives CASSEGLAGGGQETQYF.

The gene calls are TRBV10-3 and TRBJ2-3; 8 bases map to TRBD2. Matching the DNA end better, TRBJ2-5 makes the J call doubtful. Per germline, CDR1 ENHRY and CDR2 SYGVKD. There are 15 residues in the CDR3. DNA of the CDR3: TGTGCCGCGGGGGGCGGGGGGATTGACCAAGAGACCCAGTACTTC. This encodes CAAGGGGIDQETQYF.

This clonotype came up a few times. This sequence joins TRBV7-6 and TRBJ2-1; D call uncertain. The J call may be in error: the DNA end matches TRBJ2-5 better. Germline CDR1 is SGHVS and CDR2 is FNYEAQ. The CDR3 length is 11 residues. In nucleotides, the CDR3 is TGTGCCAGCAGCCCGGGAGAGACCCAGTACTTC. Its protein is CASSPGETQYF.

This clonotype is labeled large. This rearrangement joins TRBV7-2 to TRBJ2-1; no firm D call. V gave up 0 bases and J gave up 13 bases, with 7 bases separating them. This CDR3 has 11 residues. Germline assignment: CDR1 SGHTA and CDR2 FQGNSA. CDR3 sequence: CASSLAETQFF. The CDR3 region has the DNA TGTGCCAGCAGCTTAGCAGAGACCCAGTTCTTC.

The V call is TRBV7-2, the J call TRBJ2-1; TRBD2 might be the D (5 bases). This CDR3 has 14 amino acids. Trimming took off 1 base at V and 13 bases at J, with 17 bases between the two ends. Germline CDR1 and CDR2: SGHTA and FQGNSA. CDR3 bases: TGTGCCAGCAGCTTAGTTGACTACCAAGAGACCCAGTTCTTC. Translation gives CASSLVDYQETQFF.

The chain recombines TRBV6-5 with TRBJ2-3; tentatively, D is TRBD2 (6 bases). The CDR3 has 16 residues. Per the germline V gene, CDR1 is MNHEY and CDR2 is SVGAGI. The germline V and J ends were trimmed by 2 bases and 4 bases, with 16 bases remaining between them. CDR3 DNA: TGTGCCAGCAGTTACAACACGGGAGTGCGATCAGATACGCAGTATTTT. Residues: CASSYNTGVRSDTQYF.

This chain joins TRBV12-3 or TRBV12-4 and TRBJ2-4; 11 positions match TRBD2. The V gene end was trimmed by 7 bases and the J gene end by 13 bases; junction bases not matched to a gene: 18. CDR3 length: 16 amino acids. The CDR3, as DNA: TGTGCCAGCATTGACTCTAGCGGGGGGACTCTACGAGAGCAGTACTTC. Protein product: CASIDSSGGTLREQYF.

This clonotype appeared a few times. The V call is TRBV5-1, the J call TRBJ1-1; TRBD1 might be the D (5 bases). Germline lookup yields CDR1 SGHRS and CDR2 YFSETQ. The V end was cut by 2 bases, the J end by 3 bases, with 11 bases between. This CDR3 contains 14 residues. Here the CDR3 reads CASSFGGGDTEAFF. The CDR3 DNA reads TGCGCCAGCAGCTTTGGGGGGGGGGACACTGAAGCTTTCTTT.

The chain couples TRBV11-3 to TRBJ2-1, with D hard to call. The germline V and J ends were trimmed by 2 bases and 0 bases, with 8 bases remaining between them. This CDR3 is 15 amino acids long. CDR1 and CDR2 (germline): SGHNT, YENEEA. CDR3 protein: CASSLTRNSYNEQFF. In DNA, the CDR3 is TGTGCCAGCAGCTTAACGAGGAACTCCTACAATGAGCAGTTCTTC.

This chain joins TRBV6-1 and TRBJ2-7; tentatively, D is TRBD2 (7 bases). V was clipped by 7 bases and J by 5 bases, with 12 bases between them. This CDR3 contains 12 residues. Looked up from germline, CDR1 is MNHNS and CDR2 is SASEGT. The CDR3 loop reads CASTRGDNEQYF. The CDR3 DNA reads TGTGCCAGCACCCGGGGGGACAACGAGCAGTACTTC.

This chain uses TRBV7-8 with TRBJ2-1; tentatively, D is TRBD1 (6 bases). With 4 bases removed from V and 7 bases from J, the gap between germline ends came to 23 bases. The CDR3 runs to 17 residues. Germline assignment: CDR1 SGHVS and CDR2 FQNEAQ. This chain's CDR3 is CASSSLGGVGRRNEQFF. The CDR3 DNA is TGTGCCAGCAGCTCCCTAGGGGGTGTAGGACGCAGGAATGAGCAGTTCTTC.

In nucleotides, the CDR3 is TGTGCCAGCGGAACAGGCGCGAATGAGCAGTACTTC. Translated: CASGTGANEQYF. The V gene is TRBV7-6, the J gene TRBJ2-4, with D possibly TRBD1 on 5 matching bases. The germline V and J ends were trimmed by 8 bases and 13 bases, with 18 bases remaining between them. The V gene's germline CDR1 is SGHVS and CDR2 FNYEAQ. CDR3 length: 12 residues.

This clonotype was detected only once. The V gene is TRBV6-5, the J gene TRBJ2-5; no clear D gene. Trimming cost V 0 bases and J 11 bases, with 28 bases left between them. The length of the CDR3 is 18 residues. Germline assignment: CDR1 MNHEY and CDR2 SVGAGI. The DNA for the CDR3 is TGTGCCAGCAGTTACTCCTGGTCGGGCGGAGCCTCCTACAATGAGCAGTACTTC. The encoded protein is CASSYSWSGGASYNEQYF.

The chain couples TRBV10-2 to TRBJ2-2; 7 bases match TRBD2. The CDR3 is 15 residues long. V lost 9 bases to trimming and J lost 2 bases; unmatched junction nucleotides: 9. Per the germline V gene, CDR1 is WSHSY and CDR2 is SAAADI. The CDR3 protein is CASLNSGKNTGELFF. The CDR3 nucleotides are TGCGCCAGTCTGAACAGCGGGAAAAACACCGGGGAGCTGTTTTTT.

Judged by abundance, this clonotype is medium-sized (0.01 to 0.1%). This chain connects TRBV6-6 to TRBJ1-3; D gene unclear. V lost 4 bases to trimming and J lost 4 bases, with 14 bases between them. Germline V lookup: CDR1 MNHNY, CDR2 SVGAGI (reference sequence). The CDR3 runs 15 residues. The CDR3 spells CASSSGLPRGNTIYF. CDR3 in DNA: TGTGCCAGCAGTTCGGGTCTACCTCGAGGAAACACCATATATTTT.